What follows is one T cell receptor (beta chain) and its context. The sample comes from a study of blood T cell repertoires in COVID-19. Study at large: The analysed material was cDNA or gDNA that came from T cells, B-cell-depleted T cells, or PBMCs.

The CDR3 extends over 16 amino acids. Germline CDR1 is KGHSH and CDR2 is LQKENI. The J segment lost 9 bases and the V segment lost 2 bases, leaving 10 bases of the junction unmatched. Using immunoSEQ multiplex PCR, the repertoire was profiled, and TCRdb retains in-frame clones only, with some absent. The sample lists some 25,000 clones, over 70% occurring once. This chain joins TRBV18 and TRBJ1-5; TRBD1 agrees at 10 bases. Source material: peripheral blood. The receptor was isolated from a man aged 45-65 years with active or convalescent COVID-19. The CDR3 DNA is TGTGCCAGCTCACCATCGGGACAGGGGTCCGGGGGGCCCCAGCATTTT. Protein: CASSPSGQGSGGPQHF. The full variable domain, in which reference TRBV18 and TRBJ1-5 provide the parts outside the CDR3, is NAGVMQNPRHLVRRRGQEARLRCSPMKGHSHVYWYRQLPEEGLKFMVYLQKENIIDESGMPKERFSAEFPKEGPSILRIQQVVRGDSAAYFCASSPSGQGSGGPQHFGDGTRLSIL.